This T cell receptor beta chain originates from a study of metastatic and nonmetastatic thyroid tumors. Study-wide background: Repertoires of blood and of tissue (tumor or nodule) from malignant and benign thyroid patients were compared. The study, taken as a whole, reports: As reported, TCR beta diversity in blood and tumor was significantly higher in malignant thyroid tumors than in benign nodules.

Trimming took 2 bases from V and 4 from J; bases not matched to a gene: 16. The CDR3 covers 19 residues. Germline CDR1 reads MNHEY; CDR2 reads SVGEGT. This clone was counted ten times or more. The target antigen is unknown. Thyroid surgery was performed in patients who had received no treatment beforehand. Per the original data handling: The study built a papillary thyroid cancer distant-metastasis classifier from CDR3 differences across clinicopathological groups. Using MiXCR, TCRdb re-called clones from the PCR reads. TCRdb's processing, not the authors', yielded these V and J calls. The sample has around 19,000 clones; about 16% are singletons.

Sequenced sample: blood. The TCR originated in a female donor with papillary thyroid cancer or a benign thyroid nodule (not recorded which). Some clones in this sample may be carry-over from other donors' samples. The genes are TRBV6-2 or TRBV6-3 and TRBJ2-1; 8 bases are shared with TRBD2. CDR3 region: CASSYPLDTGAGAYNEQFF. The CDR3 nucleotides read TGTGCCAGCAGTTACCCTTTGGACACGGGAGCGGGAGCGTACAATGAGCAGTTCTTC.